This TCR beta chain comes out of a study of Graves' ophthalmopathy and Graves' hyperthyroidism. The germline CDR1 and CDR2 sequences are SQVTM and ANQGSEA. With V trimmed by 7 bases and J by 6 bases, 6 bases remained unmatched. The CDR3 is made up of 12 amino acids. For donors with ophthalmopathy, the disease showed moderate-to-severe activity, reached CAS ≥3 and NOSPECS ≥4, and had lasted under 3 months. Amplification of TCR beta CDR3 regions used RNA transcripts. HTBI-primed RT-PCR formed the first round, and a multiplex PCR formed the second. TCRdb processed the multiplex PCR reads anew with MiXCR; each CDR3 protein has one entry. The data show about 640,000 distinct CDR3 sequences, 35% to 45% seen once.

Sequencing was done on a sample of peripheral blood. This sequence originates from an adult man with Graves' ophthalmopathy. V is TRBV29-1 and J is TRBJ2-7, with TRBD1 matching over 10 bases. Here the CDR3 reads CSATGTGVEQYF. For the CDR3, the DNA is TGCAGCGCTACCGGGACAGGGGTCGAGCAGTACTTC.